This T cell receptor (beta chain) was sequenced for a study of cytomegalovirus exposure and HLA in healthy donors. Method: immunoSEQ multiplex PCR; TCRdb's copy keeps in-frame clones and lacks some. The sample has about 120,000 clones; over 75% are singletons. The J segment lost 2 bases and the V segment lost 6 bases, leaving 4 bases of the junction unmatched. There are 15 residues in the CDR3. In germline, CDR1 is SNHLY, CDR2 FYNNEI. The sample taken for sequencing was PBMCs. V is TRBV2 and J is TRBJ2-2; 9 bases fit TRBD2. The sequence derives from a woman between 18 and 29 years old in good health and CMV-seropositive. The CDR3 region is CASRVGLANTGELFF. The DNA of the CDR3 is TGTGCCAGCAGAGTGGGACTAGCCAACACCGGGGAGCTGTTTTTT.